This T cell receptor beta chain was identified during a study of T cells in narcolepsy. In the study overall: Healthy controls were enrolled alongside patients with narcolepsy type 1 or type 2.

Remarks on this clone: As yet, its antigen is unknown.

Whole-study findings and limits: Reportedly, autoreactive clonotypes were serially detected in patients' blood but not controls'. Some memory CD4+ repertoires had no autoreactive clone sequences. Same-patient CSF and blood CD4+ T cell clonotypes included HCRT-specific and TRIB2-specific autoreactive ones.

The table came from immunoSEQ multiplex PCR; TCRdb's copy has only in-frame clones and leaves some out. The data show roughly 11,000 clones, about 93% seen once. The V gene end was trimmed by 3 bases and the J gene end by 8 bases; junction bases not matched to a gene: 17. The CDR3 extends over 17 amino acids. Germline CDR1 SGDLS, CDR2 YYNGEE. Sample: CD45RA- memory CD4+ T cells from PBMCs. V and J are TRBV9 and TRBJ2-1; 7 nucleotides agree with TRBD2. The sequence was collected from a human donor with narcolepsy. The CDR3 loop is CASSAQPGGSFVDEQFF. CDR3 nucleotides: TGTGCCAGCAGCGCCCAGCCGGGCGGGAGTTTTGTGGATGAGCAGTTCTTC.